This T cell receptor (beta chain) originates from a study of identical twins. General study results and limits: Out-of-frame alpha sequences that twins shared showed excess low generation probability. Recombination models fit unrelated individuals' TCR alpha sharing but underestimated twins'. Beta out-of-frame sequences showed weaker excess twin sharing.

On this clonotype itself: What it binds is unknown.

Trimming took 3 bases from V and 3 from J, leaving 11 bases between them. The CDR3 spans 14 residues. Germline V gives CDR1 MGHRA, CDR2 YSYEKL. TCRdb called the 5' RACE reads again in MiXCR, with one record for every CDR3 protein. The sample yields some 1,600,000 distinct CDR3 sequences, less than 35% seen once. The sample was cord blood. V and J are TRBV4-1 and TRBJ2-5; D could derive from TRBD1 or TRBD2 (5 bases each). This clonotype was obtained from a newborn girl in good health. CDR3 DNA: TGCGCCAGCAGCCATTTCGGGGCTAAAGAGACCCAGTACTTC. Translating gives CASSHFGAKETQYF.